The present T cell receptor beta chain was sequenced within a study of early T cells in non-severe SARS-CoV-2 infection (dated by TCRdb to the early 2020s). Concerning the study at large: Because TCR sequencing relied on bulk RNA taken from unsorted whole blood, pairing of alpha and beta chains was not possible.

The library was prepared using 5' RACE. Sequencing was performed on a NextSeq 500. In the TCR library protocol, unique molecular identifiers were attached to individual cDNA molecules to correct for PCR bias and sequencing error. TCR alpha and beta chains were both sequenced, and the abundances of alpha and beta sequences in each sample were closely correlated with each other. In the source study's methods: Decombinator V4 was used to annotate TCR sequences for V gene, J gene and CDR3. TCRs were defined as expanded if a significant change between any two time points was detected under a Poisson model with p below 0.0001. TCR abundances were normalised to the total number of TCRs sequenced in each sample and reported as counts per million. TRAV1-2 paired with TRAJ12, TRAJ20 or TRAJ33 defined MAIT TCRs, while TRAV10 paired with TRAJ18 defined iNKT TCRs. A search of VDJdb, accessed on 1 November 2021, was run for TCRs annotated to CMV, EBV and SARS-CoV-2, with TCRs annotated for multiple antigens excluded. TCRdb's own reprocessing of the public reads used fastp at Q25 and MiXCR and kept productive beta chains. Every distinct CDR3 protein forms one entry, paired with its most common genes and DNA. None of the V and J calls come from the authors' own analysis; TCRdb made them. Here the sample has 25,000 to 35,000 distinct CDR3 sequences; 5% to 5.5% occur a single time. The ten largest account for approximately 3.4% of the sample.

This clonotype showed up just a few times. What antigen it recognizes has not been identified. Base qualities were left out, and no much larger clone turns up one base away. Set within a cohort of healthcare workers in London, UK, this nested case-control study involved weekly PCR testing of nasopharyngeal swabs along with blood sampling. Healthcare workers were enrolled in the week of the UK lockdown, from 23 to 31 March 2020, and were followed every week for up to about 16 weeks. What the study reported, not specific to this receptor: VDJdb matching was skewed toward anti-spike CD8 responses, so virus-specific expansions were likely underestimated and private and CD4 specificities were missed.

The germline V and J ends show losses of 6 bases and 4 bases respectively, and no gene match explains 17 bases of the junction. Counted from cysteine to phenylalanine, this CDR3 has 19 amino acids. Only the CDR3 DNA is retained, 57 bases long and in frame from the first base. CDR1 and CDR2 (MNHEY, SVGAGI) derive from the germline V gene. The chain is assembled from TRBV6-5 and TRBJ1-3; 11 junctional bases match TRBD1. The sample was whole blood. This sequence was found in an adult who was a healthcare worker with PCR-confirmed SARS-CoV-2 infection or an uninfected control (not recorded which). The CDR3 protein: CASRYRASGQGATGNTIYF. The DNA sequence is TGTGCCAGCAGATACCGCGCCTCCGGACAGGGGGCGACGGGAAACACCATATATTTT.